The T cell receptor (beta chain) described here comes from a study of cytomegalovirus exposure and HLA in healthy donors. Whole-study results and caveats: CMV antigen specificity of three CMV-associated chains was confirmed in vitro.

Details on this clone: Its antigen is unknown.

The donors formed part of the approximately 120-subject validation cohort, distinct from the approximately 640-subject first cohort. TCRdb keeps only in-frame clones here, not all; method: immunoSEQ multiplex PCR. The data contain about 160,000 clones, around 96% of them singletons. This CDR3 has 17 amino acids. Germline loops: CDR1 SGHTA, CDR2 FQGNSA. With 3 bases removed from V and 1 base from J, the gap between germline ends came to 15 bases. The clonotype was recovered from a woman aged 18-29 years in good health and CMV-seronegative. The sample consisted of PBMCs. This chain links TRBV7-2 with TRBJ2-2, with D maybe TRBD1 (6 bases). CDR3 sequence: CASSFPPGQGNTGELFF. The CDR3 bases are TGTGCCAGCAGCTTTCCCCCGGGACAAGGGAACACCGGGGAGCTGTTTTTT.